Presented here are 13 T cell receptor beta chains from one specimen sequenced in a study of shared clonotypes between healthy human individuals. Measured with immunoSEQ multiplex PCR; TCRdb has only the in-frame clones, and not every one. This table has over 2 million clones, roughly 94% appearing once. The sample was naive CD4+ T cells sorted from blood. Subset in this sample: CD45RA+ positively selected. The receptor set was obtained from a man aged 18 to 30 in good health.

The genes are TRBV7-9 and TRBJ2-2; 9 positions match TRBD2. CDR1 is SEHNR, CDR2 FQNEAQ, per germline (reference sequence). V was pared by 0 bases and J by 5 bases, with 7 bases of the junction left unmatched. The CDR3 contains 17 residues. As DNA, the CDR3 is TGTGCCAGCAGCTTAGCGTTCCTAGCGGGAAATACCGGGGAGCTGTTTTTT. Its translation: CASSLAFLAGNTGELFF.

This clone was recorded only once. J is TRBJ1-1 and V is TRBV5-1; D unresolved. CDR3 length: 13 residues. Trimming shortened V by 1 base and J by 3 bases, and 7 bases separated the two germline ends. Germline CDR1 is SGHRS and CDR2 is YFSETQ. CDR3 in amino acids: CASSLRHDTEAFF. CDR3 in DNA: TGCGCCAGCAGCTTGCGACACGACACTGAAGCTTTCTTT.

The CDR3 DNA reads TGTGCCAGCAGCTTCACAGTTGACCTAGCCTACTACGAGCAGTACTTC. This gives the protein CASSFTVDLAYYEQYF. The rearrangement uses TRBV11-2 and TRBJ2-7, with a possible D match to TRBD2 (5 bases). This CDR3 contains 16 residues. In germline, CDR1 is SGHAT, CDR2 FQNNGV. V lost 3 bases to trimming and J lost 3 bases, with 18 bases between them.

The gene calls are TRBV18 and TRBJ1-1; maybe TRBD1 (5 bases). This CDR3 is 16 amino acids long. V was cut by 2 bases and J by 1 base, with 14 bases left in between. Germline-derived CDR1 and CDR2 are KGHSH and LQKENI. The chain's CDR3 is CASSPRAGSRNTEAFF. Written as DNA, the CDR3 is TGTGCCAGCTCACCAAGGGCAGGGAGTAGGAACACTGAAGCTTTCTTT.

The J gene is TRBJ2-3, the V gene TRBV13; 7 bases are a match to TRBD1. Germline V gives CDR1 PRHDT, CDR2 FYEKMQ (reference sequence). The CDR3 totals 15 residues. The trim removed 0 bases at V and 4 bases at J, leaving 4 bases unmatched. The CDR3 DNA follows: TGTGCCAGCAGCTTAGGACAGGGGTTCGCAGATACGCAGTATTTT. This sequence encodes CASSLGQGFADTQYF.

Remarks on this clone: Other DNA sequences in the same sample also yield this CDR3. The chain couples TRBV2 to TRBJ1-1; 11 nucleotides line up with TRBD1. V shed 6 bases, J shed 4 bases, and the junction held 1 base outside the gene matches. The CDR3 has 13 residues. From germline, CDR1 is SNHLY and CDR2 FYNNEI. CDR3 sequence: CASRGQGGTEAFF. The DNA of the CDR3 is TGTGCCAGCAGGGGACAGGGGGGCACTGAAGCTTTCTTT.

This chain connects TRBV6-1 to TRBJ1-6; D is perhaps TRBD1 (5 bases). The CDR3 is 14 residues long. Per the germline V gene, CDR1 is MNHNS and CDR2 is SASEGT. Trimming took 10 bases from V and 4 from J, leaving 14 bases between them. The CDR3 is CATRERRYNSPLHF. The CDR3 DNA sequence: TGTGCCACCAGGGAGCGAAGGTATAATTCACCCCTCCACTTT.

The chain has TRBV4-1 and TRBJ1-2, with D unresolved. V was clipped by 2 bases and J by 4 bases, with 14 bases between them. CDR1 and CDR2 (germline): MGHRA, YSYEKL. The CDR3 contains 15 residues. The CDR3 sequence is CASSQPREQSYGYTF. The CDR3 nucleotides read TGCGCCAGCAGCCAACCCCGGGAGCAGAGCTATGGCTACACCTTC.

CDR3 amino acids: CASSFGRGRGYADTQYF. CDR3 DNA: TGTGCCAGCAGCTTCGGTCGAGGGAGGGGGTATGCAGATACGCAGTATTTT. This chain joins TRBV7-9 and TRBJ2-3, with D tentatively TRBD2 (7 bases). The CDR3 extends over 17 amino acids. Per the germline V gene, CDR1 is SEHNR and CDR2 is FQNEAQ (reference sequence). The V and J ends lost 3 bases and 4 bases respectively, with 20 bases between them.

The rearrangement links TRBV6-5 to TRBJ1-1, with TRBD1 matching 8 bases. Germline V gives CDR1 MNHEY, CDR2 SVGAGI. This CDR3 has 14 residues. With V trimmed by 4 bases and J by 4 bases, 5 bases remained unmatched. The CDR3 DNA is TGTGCCAGCAGTTCCAAGACAGGGGTCACTGAAGCTTTCTTT. Translation: CASSSKTGVTEAFF.

The genes are TRBV5-1 and TRBJ1-2, with a weak D call TRBD1 (5 bases). Looked up from germline, CDR1 is SGHRS and CDR2 is YFSETQ. The CDR3 sequence is 15 residues long. V was pared by 0 bases and J by 8 bases, with 17 bases between. The CDR3 DNA reads TGCGCCAGCAGCTTGGCCGGGGATCCCGGGGGAGGCTACACCTTC. Translation: CASSLAGDPGGGYTF.

This chain connects TRBV5-1 to TRBJ1-3; D is uncertain. V gave up 4 bases and J gave up 1 base, with 15 bases separating them. This CDR3 is 16 amino acids long. In germline, CDR1 is SGHRS, CDR2 YFSETQ. CDR3 DNA: TGCGCCAGCAGCGCCCCGGGCCAAGAGTCTGGAAACACCATATATTTT. Residues: CASSAPGQESGNTIYF.

This clone is a singleton in its sample. This chain joins TRBV29-1 and TRBJ1-2, with a tentative D call TRBD1 (5 bases). CDR3 length: 12 residues. Germline assignment: CDR1 SQVTM and CDR2 ANQGSEA. V dropped 4 bases and J dropped 5 bases, with 11 bases sitting between them. The CDR3 DNA reads as TGCAGCGTTGGACACGGGGGGTATGGCTACACCTTC. Translation: CSVGHGGYGYTF.